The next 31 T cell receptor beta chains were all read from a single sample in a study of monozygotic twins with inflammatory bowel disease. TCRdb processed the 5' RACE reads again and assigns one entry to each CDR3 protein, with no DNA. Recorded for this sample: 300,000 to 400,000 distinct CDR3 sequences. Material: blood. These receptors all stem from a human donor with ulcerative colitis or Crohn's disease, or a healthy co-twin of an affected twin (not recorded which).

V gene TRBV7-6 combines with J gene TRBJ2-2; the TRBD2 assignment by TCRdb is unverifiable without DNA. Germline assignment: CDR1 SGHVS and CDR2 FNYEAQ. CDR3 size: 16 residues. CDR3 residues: CASSFRAGANTGELFF.

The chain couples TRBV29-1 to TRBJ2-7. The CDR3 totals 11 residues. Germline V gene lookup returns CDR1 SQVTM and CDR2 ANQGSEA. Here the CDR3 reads CSAGDSYEQYF.

The CDR3: CASSPPLGWGSGWKLFF. The chain is built from TRBV18 and TRBJ1-4; the D call from TCRdb, TRBD1, cannot be confirmed without DNA. CDR3 length: 17 amino acids. CDR1 and CDR2 (germline): KGHSH, LQKENI.

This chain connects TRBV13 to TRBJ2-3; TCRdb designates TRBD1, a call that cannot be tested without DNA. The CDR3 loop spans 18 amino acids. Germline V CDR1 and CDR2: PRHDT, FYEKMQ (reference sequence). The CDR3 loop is CASSLGLSGQGGTDTQYF.

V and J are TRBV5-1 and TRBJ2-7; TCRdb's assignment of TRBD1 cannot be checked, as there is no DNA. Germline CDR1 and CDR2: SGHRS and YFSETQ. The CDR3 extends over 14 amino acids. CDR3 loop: CASSDGTGRYEQYF.

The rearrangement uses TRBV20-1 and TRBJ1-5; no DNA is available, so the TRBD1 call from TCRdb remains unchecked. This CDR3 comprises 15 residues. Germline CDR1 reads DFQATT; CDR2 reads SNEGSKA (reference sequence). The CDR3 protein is CSAIQGLLSNQPQHF.

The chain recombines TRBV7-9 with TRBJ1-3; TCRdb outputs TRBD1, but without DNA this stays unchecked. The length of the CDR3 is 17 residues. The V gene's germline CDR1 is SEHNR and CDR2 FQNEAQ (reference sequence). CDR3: CASTLGSRPISGNTIYF. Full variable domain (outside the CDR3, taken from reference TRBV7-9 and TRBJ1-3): DTGVSQNPRHKITKRGQNVTFRCDPISEHNRLYWYRQTLGQGPEFLTYFQNEAQLEKSRLLSDRFSAERPKGSFSTLEIQRTEQGDSAMYLCASTLGSRPISGNTIYFGEGSWLTVV.

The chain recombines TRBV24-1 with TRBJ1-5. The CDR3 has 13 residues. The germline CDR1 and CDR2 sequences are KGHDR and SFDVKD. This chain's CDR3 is CATSDLLGEPQHF.

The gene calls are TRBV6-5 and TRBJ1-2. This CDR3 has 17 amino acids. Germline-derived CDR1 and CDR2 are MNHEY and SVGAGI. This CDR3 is CASSYWAGEDSNYGYTF.

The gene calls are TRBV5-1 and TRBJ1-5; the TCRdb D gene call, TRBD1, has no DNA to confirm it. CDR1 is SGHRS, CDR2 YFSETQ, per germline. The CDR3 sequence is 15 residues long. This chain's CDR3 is CASSPTGGYNQPQHF. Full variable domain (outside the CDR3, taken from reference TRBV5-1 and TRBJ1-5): KAGVTQTPRYLIKTRGQQVTLSCSPISGHRSVSWYQQTPGQGLQFLFEYFSETQRNKGNFPGRFSGRQFSNSRSEMNVSTLELGDSALYLCASSPTGGYNQPQHFGDGTRLSIL.

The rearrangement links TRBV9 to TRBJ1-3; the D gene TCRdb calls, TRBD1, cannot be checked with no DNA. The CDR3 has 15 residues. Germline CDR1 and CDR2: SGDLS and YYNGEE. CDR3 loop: CASSVEHRAGNTIYF.

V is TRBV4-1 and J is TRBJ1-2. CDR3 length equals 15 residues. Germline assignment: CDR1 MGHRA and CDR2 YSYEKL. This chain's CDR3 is CASSQASRSDYGYTF.

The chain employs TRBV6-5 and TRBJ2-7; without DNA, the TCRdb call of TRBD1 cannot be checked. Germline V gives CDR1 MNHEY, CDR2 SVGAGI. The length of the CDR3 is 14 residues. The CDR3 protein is CASSYSTGAYEQYF.

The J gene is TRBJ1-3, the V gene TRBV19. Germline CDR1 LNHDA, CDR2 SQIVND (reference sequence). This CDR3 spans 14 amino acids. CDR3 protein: CASSIQDSGNTIYF.

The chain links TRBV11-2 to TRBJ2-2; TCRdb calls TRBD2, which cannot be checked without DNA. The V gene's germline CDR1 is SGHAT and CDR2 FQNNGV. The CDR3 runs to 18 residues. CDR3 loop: CASSLVGLAGANTGELFF.

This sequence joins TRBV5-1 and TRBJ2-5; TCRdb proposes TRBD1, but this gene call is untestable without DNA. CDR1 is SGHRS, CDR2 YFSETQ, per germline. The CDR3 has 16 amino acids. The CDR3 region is CASSVSGGRLGETQYF. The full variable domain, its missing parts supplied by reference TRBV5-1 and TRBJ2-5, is KAGVTQTPRYLIKTRGQQVTLSCSPISGHRSVSWYQQTPGQGLQFLFEYFSETQRNKGNFPGRFSGRQFSNSRSEMNVSTLELGDSALYLCASSVSGGRLGETQYFGPGTRLLVL.

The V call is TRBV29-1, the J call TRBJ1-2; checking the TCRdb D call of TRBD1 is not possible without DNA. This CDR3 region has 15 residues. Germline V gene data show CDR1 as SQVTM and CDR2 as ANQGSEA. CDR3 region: CSVEVVDMIPYGYTF.

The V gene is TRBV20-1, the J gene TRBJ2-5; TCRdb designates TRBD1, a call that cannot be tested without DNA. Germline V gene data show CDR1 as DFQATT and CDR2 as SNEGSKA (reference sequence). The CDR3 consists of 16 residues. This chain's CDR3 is CSASFFRDIPGETQYF.

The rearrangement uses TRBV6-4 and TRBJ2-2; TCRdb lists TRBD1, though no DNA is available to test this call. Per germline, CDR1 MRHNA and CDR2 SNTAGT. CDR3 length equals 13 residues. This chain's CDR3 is CASSDRFTGELFF.

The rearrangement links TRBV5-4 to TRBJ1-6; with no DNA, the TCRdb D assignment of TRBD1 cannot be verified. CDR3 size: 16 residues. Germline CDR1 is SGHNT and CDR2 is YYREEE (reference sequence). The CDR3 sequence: CASSTGTGGGYSPLHF.

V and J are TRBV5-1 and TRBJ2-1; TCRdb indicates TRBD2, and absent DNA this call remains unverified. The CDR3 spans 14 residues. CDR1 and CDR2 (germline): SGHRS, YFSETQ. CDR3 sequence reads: CASSFRTSANEQFF.

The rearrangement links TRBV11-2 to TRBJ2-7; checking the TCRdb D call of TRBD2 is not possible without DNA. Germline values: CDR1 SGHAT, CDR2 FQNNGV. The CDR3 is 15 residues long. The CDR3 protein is CASSPGTRSSYEQYF.

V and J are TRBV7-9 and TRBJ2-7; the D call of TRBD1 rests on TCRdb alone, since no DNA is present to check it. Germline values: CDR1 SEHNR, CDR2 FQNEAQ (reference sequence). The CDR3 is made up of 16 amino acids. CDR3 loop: CASSRPGSGQNYEQYF.

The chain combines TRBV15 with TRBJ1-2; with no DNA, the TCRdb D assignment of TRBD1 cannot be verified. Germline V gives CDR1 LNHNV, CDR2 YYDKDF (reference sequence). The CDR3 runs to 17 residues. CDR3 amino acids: CATSPRYPTGGNGGYTF.

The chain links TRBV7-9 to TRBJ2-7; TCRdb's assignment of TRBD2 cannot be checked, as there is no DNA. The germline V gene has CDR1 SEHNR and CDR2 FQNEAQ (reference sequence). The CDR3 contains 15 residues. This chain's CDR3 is CASSSRTSGGYEQYF. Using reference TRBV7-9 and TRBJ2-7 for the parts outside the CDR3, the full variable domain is DTGVSQNPRHKITKRGQNVTFRCDPISEHNRLYWYRQTLGQGPEFLTYFQNEAQLEKSRLLSDRFSAERPKGSFSTLEIQRTEQGDSAMYLCASSSRTSGGYEQYFGPGTRLTVT.

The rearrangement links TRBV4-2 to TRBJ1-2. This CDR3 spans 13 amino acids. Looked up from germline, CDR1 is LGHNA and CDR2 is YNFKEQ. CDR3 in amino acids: CASSQDAGYGYTF.

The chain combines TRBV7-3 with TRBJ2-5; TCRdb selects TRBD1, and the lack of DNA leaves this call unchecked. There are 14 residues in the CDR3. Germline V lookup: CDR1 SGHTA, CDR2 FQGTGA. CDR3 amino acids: CASSLFGTMETQYF.

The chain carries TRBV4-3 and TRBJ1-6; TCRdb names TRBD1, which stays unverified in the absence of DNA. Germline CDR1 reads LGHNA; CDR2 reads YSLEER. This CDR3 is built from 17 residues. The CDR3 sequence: CASSQITGAANNSPLHF.

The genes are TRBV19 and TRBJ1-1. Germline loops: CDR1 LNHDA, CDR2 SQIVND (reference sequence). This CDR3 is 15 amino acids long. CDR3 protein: CASSVRDPANTEAFF.

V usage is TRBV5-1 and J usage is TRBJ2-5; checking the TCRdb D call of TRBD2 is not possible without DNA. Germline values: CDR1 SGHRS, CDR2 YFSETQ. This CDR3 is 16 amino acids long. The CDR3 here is CASSLGAGDSEETQYF.

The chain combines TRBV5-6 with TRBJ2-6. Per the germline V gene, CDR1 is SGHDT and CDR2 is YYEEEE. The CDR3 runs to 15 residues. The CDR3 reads CASSLGASGANVLTF.